Reported below is one T cell receptor beta chain. Antigen specificity is unknown. A read error is likely, as this CDR3 ends without the conserved phenylalanine or tryptophan. TCRdb re-called the reads through MiXCR, storing one row per CDR3 protein. Found here are 740,000 or so distinct CDR3 sequences, less than 40% of them singletons; the top ten hold around 3%. This entry is derived from a study of T cell repertoires in cytomegalovirus infection. Study information: From public TCR beta signatures came an indication of both CMV infection and matching HLA type.

The CDR3 runs to 15 residues. Germline V gives CDR1 MNHEY, CDR2 SMNVEV (reference sequence). With 7 bases clipped from V and 6 bases from J, the junction kept 15 bases outside the gene matches. Study-wide results and limits: Of the TCR beta families, the public ones yielded a cumulative frequency that identified carriers of CMV plus the relevant HLA. CMV-specific HLA-C-restricted TCR beta clonotypes dominated the ex vivo response.

V gene TRBV27 combines with J gene TRBJ2-7, with TRBD2 matching 7 bases. This clonotype was obtained from a human donor in good health (CMV status not recorded). Some clones in this sample may be carry-over from other donors' samples. Sample: PBMCs. The CDR3 reads CASTPWAGDAVEQYY. The CDR3 DNA is TGTGCCAGCACCCCATGGGCGGGAGATGCCGTCGAGCAGTACTAC.